This entry features one T cell receptor beta chain sequence. What it binds is not known. The sample originates from a study of T cells after posttransplantation cyclophosphamide. Study-level results: TRB overlap between skin or GI tissue T cells and blood was limited.

V was trimmed by 2 bases and J by 7 bases, leaving 6 bases between them. Germline CDR1 SGHVS, CDR2 FQNEAQ. The CDR3 is made up of 12 amino acids. The method was immunoSEQ multiplex PCR; TCRdb's version includes in-frame clones alone and lacks a portion of them. The sample shows tens of thousands of clones, around 93% of them seen only once. Material for sequencing was PBMCs. The V and J genes are TRBV7-8 and TRBJ1-5, with no clear D. The clonotype was recovered from a woman younger than 45 in good health and a related stem cell transplant donor. The CDR3 reads CASSLTPQPQHF. CDR3 nucleotide sequence: TGTGCCAGCAGCTTAACACCACAGCCCCAGCATTTT.